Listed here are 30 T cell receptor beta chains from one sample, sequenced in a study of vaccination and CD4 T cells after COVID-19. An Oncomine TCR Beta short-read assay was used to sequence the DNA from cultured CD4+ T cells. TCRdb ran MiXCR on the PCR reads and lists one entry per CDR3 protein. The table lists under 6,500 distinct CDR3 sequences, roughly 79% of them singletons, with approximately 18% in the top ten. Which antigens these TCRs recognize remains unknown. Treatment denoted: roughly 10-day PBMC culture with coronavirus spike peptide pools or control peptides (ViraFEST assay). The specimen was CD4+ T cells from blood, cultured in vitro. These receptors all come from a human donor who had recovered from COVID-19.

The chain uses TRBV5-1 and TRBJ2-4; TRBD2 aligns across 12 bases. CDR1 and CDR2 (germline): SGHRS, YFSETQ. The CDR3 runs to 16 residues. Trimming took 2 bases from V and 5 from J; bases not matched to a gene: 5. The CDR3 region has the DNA TGCGCCAGCAGCTTTGCTAGCGGGGGGGCCCAAAACATTCAGTACTTC. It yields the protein CASSFASGGAQNIQYF.

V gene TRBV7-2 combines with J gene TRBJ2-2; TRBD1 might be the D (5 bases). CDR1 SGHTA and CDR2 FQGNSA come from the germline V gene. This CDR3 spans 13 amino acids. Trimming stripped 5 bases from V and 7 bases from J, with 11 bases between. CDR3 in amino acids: CASSVQGSGELFF. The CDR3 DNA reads TGTGCCAGCAGCGTCCAGGGAAGCGGGGAGCTGTTTTTT. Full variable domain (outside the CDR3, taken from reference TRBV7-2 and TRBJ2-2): GAGVSQSPSNKVTEKGKDVELRCDPISGHTALYWYRQSLGQGLEFLIYFQGNSAPDKSGLPSDRFSAERTGGSVSTLTIQRTQQEDSAVYLCASSVQGSGELFFGEGSRLTVL.

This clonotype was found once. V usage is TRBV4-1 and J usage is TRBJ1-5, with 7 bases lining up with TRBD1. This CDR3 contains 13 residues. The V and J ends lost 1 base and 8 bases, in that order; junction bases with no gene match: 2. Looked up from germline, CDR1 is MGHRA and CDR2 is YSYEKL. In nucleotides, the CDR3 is TGCGCCAGCAGCCAAGTCAGGGGGGAGCCCCAGCATTTT. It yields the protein CASSQVRGEPQHF.

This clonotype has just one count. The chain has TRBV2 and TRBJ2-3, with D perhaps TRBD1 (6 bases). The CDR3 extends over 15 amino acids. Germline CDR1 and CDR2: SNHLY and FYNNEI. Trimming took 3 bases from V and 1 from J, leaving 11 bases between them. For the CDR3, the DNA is TGTGCCAGCAGTGATAAGGGGGAGCGCACAGATACGCAGTATTTT. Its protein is CASSDKGERTDTQYF.

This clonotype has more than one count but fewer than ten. CDR3 region: CASSIDGRVNEQFF. As DNA, the CDR3 is TGTGCCAGTAGTATAGATGGCAGGGTAAATGAGCAGTTCTTC. This chain joins TRBV19 and TRBJ2-1, with a tentative D call TRBD1 (5 bases). The ends were cut back, 0 bases at V and 7 bases at J, with 10 bases in the middle. CDR3 length: 14 residues. CDR1 is LNHDA, CDR2 SQIVND, per germline (reference sequence).

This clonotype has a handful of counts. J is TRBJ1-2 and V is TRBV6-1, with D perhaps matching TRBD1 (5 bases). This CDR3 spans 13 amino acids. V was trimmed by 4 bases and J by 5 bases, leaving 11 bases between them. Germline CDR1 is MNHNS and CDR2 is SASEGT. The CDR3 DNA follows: TGTGCCAGCAGTGGCCCGGACACGTATGGCTACACCTTC. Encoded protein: CASSGPDTYGYTF.

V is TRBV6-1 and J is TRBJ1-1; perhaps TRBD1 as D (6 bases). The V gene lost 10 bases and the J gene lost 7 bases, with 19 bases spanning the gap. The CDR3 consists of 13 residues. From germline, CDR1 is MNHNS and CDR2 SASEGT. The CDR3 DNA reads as TGTGCCACCATCCCCGACAGGAGGGGTGAAGCTTTCTTT. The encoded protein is CATIPDRRGEAFF.

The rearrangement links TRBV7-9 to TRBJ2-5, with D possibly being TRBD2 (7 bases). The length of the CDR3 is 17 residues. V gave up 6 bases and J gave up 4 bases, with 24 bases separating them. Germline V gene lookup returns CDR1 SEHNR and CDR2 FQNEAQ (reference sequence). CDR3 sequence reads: CASRANTGGSGRETQYF. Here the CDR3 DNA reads TGTGCCAGCAGAGCAAACACGGGGGGCTCGGGCCGAGAGACCCAGTACTTC.

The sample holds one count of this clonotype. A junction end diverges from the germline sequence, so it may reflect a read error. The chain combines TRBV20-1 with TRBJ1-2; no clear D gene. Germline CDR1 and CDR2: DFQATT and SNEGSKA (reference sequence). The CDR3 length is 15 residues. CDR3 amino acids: CSAHHLGLTNYGYAF. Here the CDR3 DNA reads TGCAGTGCCCATCACTTGGGGTTAACTAACTATGGCTACGCCTTC.

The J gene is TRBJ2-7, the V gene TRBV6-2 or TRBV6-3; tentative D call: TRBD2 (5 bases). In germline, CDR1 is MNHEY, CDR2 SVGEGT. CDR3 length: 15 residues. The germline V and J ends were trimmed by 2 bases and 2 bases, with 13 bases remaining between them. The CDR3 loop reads CASSYGLADPYEQYF. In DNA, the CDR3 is TGTGCCAGCAGTTACGGGCTAGCCGACCCCTACGAGCAGTACTTC.

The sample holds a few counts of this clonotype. CDR3 bases: TGTGCCAGCAGCTTTGAGGGGGCCTATAATTCACCCCTCCACTTT. The encoded protein is CASSFEGAYNSPLHF. J is TRBJ1-6 and V is TRBV7-8; a possible D gene is TRBD1 (6 bases). CDR1 is SGHVS and CDR2 is FQNEAQ in the germline V gene. V was pared by 3 bases and J by 2 bases, with 8 bases between. The CDR3 covers 15 residues.

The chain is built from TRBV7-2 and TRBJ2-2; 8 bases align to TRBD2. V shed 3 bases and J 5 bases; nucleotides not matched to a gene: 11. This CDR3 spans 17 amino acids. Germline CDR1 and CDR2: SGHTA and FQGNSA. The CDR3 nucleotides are TGTGCCAGCAGCTTTTCCAGCGGGAGAGGTTTAACCGGGGAGCTGTTTTTT. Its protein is CASSFSSGRGLTGELFF.

This chain's CDR3 is CASSYSTGTTEAFF. The CDR3 nucleotides are TGTGCCAGCAGTTACTCCACGGGGACCACTGAAGCTTTCTTT. The chain carries TRBV6-5 and TRBJ1-1; a weak D match, TRBD1 (5 bases). Germline CDR1 reads MNHEY; CDR2 reads SVGAGI. The CDR3 sequence is 14 residues long. Trimming pared 0 bases from V and 4 bases from J, leaving 9 bases between.

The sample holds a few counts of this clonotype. CDR3 sequence reads: CSARDPNRGAIMTPPYEQYF. The DNA for the CDR3 is TGCAGTGCTAGAGATCCGAACAGGGGCGCAATCATGACACCCCCCTACGAGCAGTACTTC. The V call is TRBV20-1, the J call TRBJ2-7; 7 bases map to TRBD1. The V gene's germline CDR1 is DFQATT and CDR2 SNEGSKA (reference sequence). There are 20 residues in the CDR3. The V and J ends lost 0 bases and 2 bases, in that order; junction bases with no gene match: 22.

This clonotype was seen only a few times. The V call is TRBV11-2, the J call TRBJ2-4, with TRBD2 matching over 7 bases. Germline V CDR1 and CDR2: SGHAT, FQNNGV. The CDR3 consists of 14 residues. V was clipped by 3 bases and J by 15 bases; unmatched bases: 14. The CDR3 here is CASSFGGEGIRAYF. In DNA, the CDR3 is TGTGCCAGCAGCTTTGGAGGGGAGGGGATAAGGGCGTACTTC.

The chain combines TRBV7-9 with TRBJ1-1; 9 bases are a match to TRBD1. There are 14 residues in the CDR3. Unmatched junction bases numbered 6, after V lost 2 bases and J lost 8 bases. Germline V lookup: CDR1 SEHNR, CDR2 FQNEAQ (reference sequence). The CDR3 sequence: CASSLRGQGDEAFF. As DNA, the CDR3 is TGTGCCAGCAGCTTAAGGGGACAGGGTGACGAAGCTTTCTTT.

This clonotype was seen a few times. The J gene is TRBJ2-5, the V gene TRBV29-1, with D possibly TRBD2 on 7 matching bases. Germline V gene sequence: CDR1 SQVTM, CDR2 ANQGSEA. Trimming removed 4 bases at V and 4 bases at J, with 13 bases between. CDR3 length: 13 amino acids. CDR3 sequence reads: CSVVGGVGETQYF. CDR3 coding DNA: TGCAGCGTTGTAGGGGGGGTTGGAGAGACCCAGTACTTC.

CDR3 sequence reads: CASSSGLAGGQEQYF. The CDR3 nucleotides are TGTGCCAGTAGTAGCGGACTAGCGGGGGGGCAAGAGCAGTACTTC. This rearrangement joins TRBV19 to TRBJ2-7; 15 bases fit TRBD2. Per germline, CDR1 LNHDA and CDR2 SQIVND (reference sequence). Unmatched junction bases numbered 5, after V lost 4 bases and J lost 7 bases. CDR3 length: 15 residues.

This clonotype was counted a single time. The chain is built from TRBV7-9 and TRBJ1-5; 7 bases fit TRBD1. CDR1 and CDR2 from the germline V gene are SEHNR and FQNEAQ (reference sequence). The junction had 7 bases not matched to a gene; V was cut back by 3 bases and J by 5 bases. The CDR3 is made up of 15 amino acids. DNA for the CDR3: TGTGCCAGCAGCTTTACAGGGGAATCTTATCAGCCCCAGCATTTT. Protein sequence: CASSFTGESYQPQHF.

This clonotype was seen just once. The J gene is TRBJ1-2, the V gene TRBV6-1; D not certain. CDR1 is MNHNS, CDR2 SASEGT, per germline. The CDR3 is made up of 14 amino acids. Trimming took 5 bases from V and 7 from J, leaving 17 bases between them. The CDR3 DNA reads TGTGCCAGCAGTCTTAGCAGTCGGTCTGGTGGCTACACCTTC. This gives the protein CASSLSSRSGGYTF.

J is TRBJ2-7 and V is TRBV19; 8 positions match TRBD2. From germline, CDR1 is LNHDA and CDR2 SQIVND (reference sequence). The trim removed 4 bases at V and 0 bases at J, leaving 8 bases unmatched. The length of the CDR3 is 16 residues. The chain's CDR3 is CASSTQLAASSYEQYF. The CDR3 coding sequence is TGTGCCAGTAGTACCCAACTAGCGGCGAGCTCCTACGAGCAGTACTTC.

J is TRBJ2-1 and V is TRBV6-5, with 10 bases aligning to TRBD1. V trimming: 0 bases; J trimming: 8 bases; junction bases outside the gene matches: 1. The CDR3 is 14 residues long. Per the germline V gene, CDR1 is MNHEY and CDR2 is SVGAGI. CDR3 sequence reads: CASSYSTGGYEQFF. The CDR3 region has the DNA TGTGCCAGCAGTTACTCGACAGGGGGCTATGAGCAGTTCTTC.

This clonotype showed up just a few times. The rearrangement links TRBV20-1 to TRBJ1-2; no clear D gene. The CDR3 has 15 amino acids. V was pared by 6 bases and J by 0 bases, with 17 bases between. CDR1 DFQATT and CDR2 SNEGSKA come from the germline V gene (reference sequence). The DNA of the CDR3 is TGCAGTGCCCATCACTTGGGGTTAACTAACTATGGCTACACCTTC. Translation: CSAHHLGLTNYGYTF.

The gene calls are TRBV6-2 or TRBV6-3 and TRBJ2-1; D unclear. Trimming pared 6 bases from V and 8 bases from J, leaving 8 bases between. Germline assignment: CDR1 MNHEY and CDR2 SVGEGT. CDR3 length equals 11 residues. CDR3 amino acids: CASRNGYEQFF. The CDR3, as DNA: TGTGCCAGCAGAAACGGATATGAGCAGTTCTTC.

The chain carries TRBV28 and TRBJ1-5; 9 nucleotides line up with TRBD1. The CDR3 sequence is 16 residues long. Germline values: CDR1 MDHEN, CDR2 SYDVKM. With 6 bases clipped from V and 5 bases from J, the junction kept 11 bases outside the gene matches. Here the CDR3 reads CASSQAAGTGHQPQHF. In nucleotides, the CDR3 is TGTGCCAGCAGCCAGGCGGCCGGGACAGGGCATCAGCCCCAGCATTTT.

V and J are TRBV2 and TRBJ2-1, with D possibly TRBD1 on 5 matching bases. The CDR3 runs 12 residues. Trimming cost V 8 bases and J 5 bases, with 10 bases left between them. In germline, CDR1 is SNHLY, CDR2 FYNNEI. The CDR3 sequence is CASWQGDNEQFF. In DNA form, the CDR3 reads TGTGCCAGCTGGCAGGGCGACAATGAGCAGTTCTTC.

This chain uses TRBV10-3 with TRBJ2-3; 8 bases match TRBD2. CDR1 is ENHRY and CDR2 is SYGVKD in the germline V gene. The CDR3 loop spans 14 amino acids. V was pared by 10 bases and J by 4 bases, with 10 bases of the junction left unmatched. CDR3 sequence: CASVAGKDADTQYF. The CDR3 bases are TGTGCCAGCGTAGCGGGAAAAGATGCAGATACGCAGTATTTT.

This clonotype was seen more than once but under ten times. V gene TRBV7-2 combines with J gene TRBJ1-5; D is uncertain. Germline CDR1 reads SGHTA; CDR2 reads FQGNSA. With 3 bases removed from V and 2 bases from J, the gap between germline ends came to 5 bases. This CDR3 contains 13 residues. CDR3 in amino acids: CASSFVGNQPQHF. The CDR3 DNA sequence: TGTGCCAGCAGCTTTGTGGGCAATCAGCCCCAGCATTTT. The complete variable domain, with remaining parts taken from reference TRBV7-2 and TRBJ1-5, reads GAGVSQSPSNKVTEKGKDVELRCDPISGHTALYWYRQSLGQGLEFLIYFQGNSAPDKSGLPSDRFSAERTGGSVSTLTIQRTQQEDSAVYLCASSFVGNQPQHFGDGTRLSIL.

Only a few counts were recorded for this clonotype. The CDR3 sequence is CASSEEGGNQPQHF. CDR3 nucleotides: TGTGCCAGCAGTGAAGAAGGAGGCAATCAGCCCCAGCATTTT. The chain joins TRBV2 to TRBJ1-5; D unclear. Germline CDR1 SNHLY, CDR2 FYNNEI. The germline V and J ends were trimmed by 1 base and 2 bases, with 6 bases remaining between them. This CDR3 contains 14 residues.

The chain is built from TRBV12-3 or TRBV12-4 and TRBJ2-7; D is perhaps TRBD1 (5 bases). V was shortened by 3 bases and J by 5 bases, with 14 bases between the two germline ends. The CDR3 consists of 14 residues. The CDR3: CASSLGGRAHEQYF. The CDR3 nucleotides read TGTGCCAGCAGTTTGGGTGGCAGGGCCCACGAGCAGTACTTC.